This is a list of T cell receptor beta chains from one sample in a study of breast tumors, draining lymph nodes, adjacent tissues. From the multiplex PCR reads, TCRdb called clonotypes with MiXCR, one entry per CDR3 protein. The sample shows roughly 130,000 distinct CDR3 sequences, approximately 32% of them seen only once. Sequencing input: axillary lymph node tissue. All receptors derive from a female donor with breast cancer. Some clones in this sample may be carry-over from other donors' samples. Each CDR3 is given with its conserved first and last residue. D genes are given only for firm matches. Only some rows state a clone size, as once, few, many or a class for expanded clones.

j_call: TRBJ2-1; clone_size: once; v_call: TRBV5-1; d_call: TRBD1; cdr3_aa: CASSSGTGKANEQFF; cdr3_nt: TGCGCCAGCAGCTCCGGGACAGGGAAGGCCAATGAGCAGTTCTTC
j_call: TRBJ2-1; clone_size: NA; v_call: TRBV29-1; d_call: TRBD1; cdr3_aa: CSASSFFTGGEQFF; cdr3_nt: TGCAGCGCCAGCAGCTTCTTTACAGGGGGTGAGCAGTTCTTC
j_call: TRBJ2-3; clone_size: many; v_call: TRBV20-1; d_call: TRBD1; cdr3_aa: CSATGTGAADTQYF; cdr3_nt: TGCAGTGCTACAGGGACAGGGGCGGCAGATACGCAGTATTTT
j_call: TRBJ2-3; clone_size: NA; v_call: TRBV6-6; d_call: NA; cdr3_aa: CASNLTGGTDTQYF; cdr3_nt: TGTGCCAGCAATCTGACGGGAGGCACAGATACGCAGTATTTT
j_call: TRBJ1-2; clone_size: many; v_call: TRBV5-8; d_call: NA; cdr3_aa: CASSLYGYTF; cdr3_nt: TGTGCCAGCAGCCTTTATGGCTACACCTTC
j_call: TRBJ2-5; clone_size: NA; v_call: TRBV5-1; d_call: NA; cdr3_aa: CASSPSEGETQYF; cdr3_nt: TGCGCCAGCAGCCCTAGTGAGGGTGAGACCCAGTACTTC
j_call: TRBJ2-7; clone_size: many; v_call: TRBV11-2; d_call: NA; cdr3_aa: CASSLVGSLQGEQYF; cdr3_nt: TGTGCCAGCAGCTTAGTGGGAAGCCTCCAAGGCGAGCAGTACTTC
j_call: TRBJ1-4; clone_size: many; v_call: TRBV18; d_call: NA; cdr3_aa: CASSRLGGATNEKLFF; cdr3_nt: TGTGCCAGCTCACGTCTCGGAGGGGCAACTAATGAAAAACTGTTTTTT
j_call: TRBJ2-7; clone_size: many; v_call: TRBV27; d_call: NA; cdr3_aa: CASSRTATYEQYF; cdr3_nt: TGTGCCAGCAGTCGGACAGCTACCTACGAGCAGTACTTC
j_call: TRBJ2-7; clone_size: many; v_call: TRBV15; d_call: NA; cdr3_aa: CATSRPLFYEQYF; cdr3_nt: TGTGCCACCAGCCGCCCCCTTTTCTACGAGCAGTACTTC
j_call: TRBJ2-5; clone_size: NA; v_call: TRBV6-6; d_call: TRBD1; cdr3_aa: CASSPGTDQETQYF; cdr3_nt: TGTGCCAGCAGCCCCGGGACAGATCAAGAGACCCAGTACTTC
j_call: TRBJ1-5; clone_size: many; v_call: TRBV12-3/TRBV12-4; d_call: NA; cdr3_aa: CASSFLDREPQHF; cdr3_nt: TGTGCCAGCAGTTTTTTGGACCGGGAGCCCCAGCATTTT
j_call: TRBJ2-5; clone_size: many; v_call: TRBV29-1; d_call: NA; cdr3_aa: CSVSRGRADETQYF; cdr3_nt: TGCAGCGTGTCGCGGGGCAGGGCGGATGAGACCCAGTACTTC
j_call: TRBJ1-2; clone_size: once; v_call: TRBV2; d_call: NA; cdr3_aa: CASSLRSDVNYGHTF; cdr3_nt: TGTGCCAGCAGTTTGAGATCAGACGTGAACTACGGCCACACCTTC
j_call: TRBJ1-2; clone_size: many; v_call: TRBV5-8; d_call: NA; cdr3_aa: CASSERDSPNYGYTF; cdr3_nt: TGTGCCAGCAGCGAGAGAGACAGCCCTAACTATGGCTACACCTTC
j_call: TRBJ1-5; clone_size: NA; v_call: TRBV5-6; d_call: NA; cdr3_aa: CASSSLGRRNSNQPQHF; cdr3_nt: TGTGCCAGCAGCTCCCTCGGGCGTCGGAATAGCAATCAGCCCCAGCATTTT
j_call: TRBJ2-7; clone_size: many; v_call: TRBV10-3; d_call: TRBD2; cdr3_aa: CAISASGGAVEQYF; cdr3_nt: TGTGCCATCAGCGCTAGCGGGGGGGCGGTCGAGCAGTACTTC
j_call: TRBJ1-2; clone_size: many; v_call: TRBV5-1; d_call: NA; cdr3_aa: CASSLVGEGLHGYTF; cdr3_nt: TGCGCCAGCAGCTTGGTTGGGGAGGGCTTGCATGGCTACACCTTC
j_call: TRBJ2-3; clone_size: many; v_call: TRBV19; d_call: TRBD1; cdr3_aa: CASRRTGVTDTQYF; cdr3_nt: TGTGCCAGTAGAAGGACAGGGGTCACTGATACGCAGTATTTT
j_call: TRBJ1-5; clone_size: once; v_call: TRBV18; d_call: NA; cdr3_aa: CASSYDRIQETQHF; cdr3_nt: TGTGCCAGCTCATACGACAGGATCCAAGAGACCCAGCATTTT
j_call: TRBJ1-1; clone_size: NA; v_call: TRBV29-1; d_call: NA; cdr3_aa: CSVEVGVWAEAFF; cdr3_nt: TGCAGCGTTGAAGTTGGGGTTTGGGCTGAAGCTTTCTTT
j_call: TRBJ2-3; clone_size: many; v_call: TRBV7-9; d_call: NA; cdr3_aa: CASTATTDTQYF; cdr3_nt: TGTGCCAGCACGGCAACGACAGATACGCAGTATTTT
j_call: TRBJ2-6; clone_size: few; v_call: TRBV30; d_call: NA; cdr3_aa: CAWVEGTSVLTF; cdr3_nt: TGTGCCTGGGTGGAGGGCACCAGCGTCCTGACTTTC